The sequence of this T cell receptor (beta chain) was determined in a study of blood T cell repertoires in COVID-19. Overall study: Whether acute or convalescent, the COVID-19 samples came from the United States, Italy and Spain. Sources were T cells, B-cell-depleted T cells, or PBMCs; the material itself was cDNA or gDNA.

Per the original data handling: From reference gene primer amplification, estimates of nucleated cell counts were derived. Only in-frame clones appear in the TCRdb table, and some are missing; sequencing was by immunoSEQ multiplex PCR. V and J calls plus clone size are reproduced from that table; the DNA served to infer D and trimming. The data hold 210,000 or so clones, with about 90% observed a single time. Germline V gives CDR1 LGHDT, CDR2 YNNKEL (reference sequence). The CDR3 runs 18 residues. Trimming removed 2 bases from V and 0 bases from J; junction bases left unmatched: 7. This clone has a single count.

The rearrangement joins TRBV3-1 (or the pseudogene TRBV3-2) to TRBJ2-6, with 7 bases fitting TRBD1. The sequence was collected from a young man with active or convalescent COVID-19. The specimen was peripheral blood. CDR3 DNA: TGTGCCAGCAGCCAACACCCGGGACAGAGCTCTGGGGCCAACGTCCTGACTTTC. Protein: CASSQHPGQSSGANVLTF.